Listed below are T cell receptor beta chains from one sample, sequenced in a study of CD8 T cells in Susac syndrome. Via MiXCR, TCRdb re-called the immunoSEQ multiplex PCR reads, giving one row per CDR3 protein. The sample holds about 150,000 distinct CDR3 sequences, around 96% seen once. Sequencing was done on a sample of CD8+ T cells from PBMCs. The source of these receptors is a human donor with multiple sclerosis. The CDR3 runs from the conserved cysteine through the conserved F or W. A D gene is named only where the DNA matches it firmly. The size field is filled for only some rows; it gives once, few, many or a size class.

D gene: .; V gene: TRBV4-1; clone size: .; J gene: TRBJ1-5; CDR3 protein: CASSQVGYSNQPQHF; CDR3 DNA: TGCGCCAGCAGCCAAGTGGGGTACAGCAATCAGCCCCAGCATTTT
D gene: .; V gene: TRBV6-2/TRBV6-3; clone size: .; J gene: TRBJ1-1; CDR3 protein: CATRPVGGNEAFF; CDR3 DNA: TGTGCCACCCGCCCTGTCGGGGGGAATGAAGCTTTCTTT
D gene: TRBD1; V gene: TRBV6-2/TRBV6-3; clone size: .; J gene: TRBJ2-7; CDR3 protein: CASSSTGSLYEQYF; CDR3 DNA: TGTGCCAGCAGTTCGACAGGGTCCCTCTACGAGCAGTACTTC
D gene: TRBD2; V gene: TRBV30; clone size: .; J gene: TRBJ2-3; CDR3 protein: CAWVPPSGGALDTQYF; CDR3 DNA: TGTGCCTGGGTCCCCCCTAGCGGGGGGGCCTTAGATACGCAGTATTTT
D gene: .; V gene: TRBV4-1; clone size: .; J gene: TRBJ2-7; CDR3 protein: CASSQASGREQYF; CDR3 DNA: TGCGCCAGCAGCCAAGCCTCAGGGCGGGAGCAGTACTTC
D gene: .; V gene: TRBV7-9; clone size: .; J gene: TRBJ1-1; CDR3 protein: CASSPPDGTEAFF; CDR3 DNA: TGTGCCAGCAGCCCCCCGGACGGCACTGAAGCTTTCTTT
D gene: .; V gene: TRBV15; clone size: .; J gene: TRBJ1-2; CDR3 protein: CATSRGGEALSYTF; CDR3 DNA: TGTGCCACCAGCAGAGGAGGAGAGGCCTTAAGCTACACCTTC
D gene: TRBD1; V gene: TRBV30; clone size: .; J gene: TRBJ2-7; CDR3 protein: CAWSAGTEVYF; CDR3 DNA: TGTGCCTGGAGTGCGGGGACAGAGGTTTACTTC
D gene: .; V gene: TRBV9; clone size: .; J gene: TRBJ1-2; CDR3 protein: CASTQGNYGYTF; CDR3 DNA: TGTGCCAGCACGCAGGGGAACTATGGCTACACCTTC
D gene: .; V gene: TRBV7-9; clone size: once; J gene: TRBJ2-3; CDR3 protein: CASSSTGSEGDTQYF; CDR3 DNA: TGTGCCAGCAGCTCAACAGGGTCCGAGGGAGATACGCAGTATTTT
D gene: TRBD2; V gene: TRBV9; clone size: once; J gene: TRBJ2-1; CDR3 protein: CASSDETSNRPQFF; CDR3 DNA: TGTGCCAGCAGCGATGAGACTAGCAATAGGCCACAGTTCTTC
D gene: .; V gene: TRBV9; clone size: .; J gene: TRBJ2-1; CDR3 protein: CASTLGGGANNEQFF; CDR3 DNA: TGTGCCAGCACCCTGGGAGGGGGGGCCAACAATGAGCAGTTCTTC
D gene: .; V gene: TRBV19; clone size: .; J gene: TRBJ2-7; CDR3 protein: CASRRGVEQYF; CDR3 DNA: TGTGCCAGTAGACGAGGGGTTGAGCAGTACTTC
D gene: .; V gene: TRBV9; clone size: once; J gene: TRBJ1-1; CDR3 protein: CASSVGALGGATRNTEAFF; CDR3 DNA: TGTGCCAGCAGCGTAGGAGCCCTTGGGGGGGCTACGAGGAACACTGAAGCTTTCTTT
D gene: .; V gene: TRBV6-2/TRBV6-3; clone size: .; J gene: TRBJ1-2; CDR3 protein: CASSSSRGYGYTF; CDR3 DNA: TGTGCCAGCAGTTCGTCCCGAGGGTATGGCTACACCTTC
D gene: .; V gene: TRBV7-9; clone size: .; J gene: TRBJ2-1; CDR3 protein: CASSPGLGEQFF; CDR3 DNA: TGTGCCAGCAGCCCAGGATTGGGGGAGCAGTTCTTC
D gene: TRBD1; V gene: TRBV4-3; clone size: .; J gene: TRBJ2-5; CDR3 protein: CASSQDRGLQETQYF; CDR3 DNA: TGCGCCAGCAGCCAAGACAGGGGGCTTCAGGAGACCCAGTACTTC